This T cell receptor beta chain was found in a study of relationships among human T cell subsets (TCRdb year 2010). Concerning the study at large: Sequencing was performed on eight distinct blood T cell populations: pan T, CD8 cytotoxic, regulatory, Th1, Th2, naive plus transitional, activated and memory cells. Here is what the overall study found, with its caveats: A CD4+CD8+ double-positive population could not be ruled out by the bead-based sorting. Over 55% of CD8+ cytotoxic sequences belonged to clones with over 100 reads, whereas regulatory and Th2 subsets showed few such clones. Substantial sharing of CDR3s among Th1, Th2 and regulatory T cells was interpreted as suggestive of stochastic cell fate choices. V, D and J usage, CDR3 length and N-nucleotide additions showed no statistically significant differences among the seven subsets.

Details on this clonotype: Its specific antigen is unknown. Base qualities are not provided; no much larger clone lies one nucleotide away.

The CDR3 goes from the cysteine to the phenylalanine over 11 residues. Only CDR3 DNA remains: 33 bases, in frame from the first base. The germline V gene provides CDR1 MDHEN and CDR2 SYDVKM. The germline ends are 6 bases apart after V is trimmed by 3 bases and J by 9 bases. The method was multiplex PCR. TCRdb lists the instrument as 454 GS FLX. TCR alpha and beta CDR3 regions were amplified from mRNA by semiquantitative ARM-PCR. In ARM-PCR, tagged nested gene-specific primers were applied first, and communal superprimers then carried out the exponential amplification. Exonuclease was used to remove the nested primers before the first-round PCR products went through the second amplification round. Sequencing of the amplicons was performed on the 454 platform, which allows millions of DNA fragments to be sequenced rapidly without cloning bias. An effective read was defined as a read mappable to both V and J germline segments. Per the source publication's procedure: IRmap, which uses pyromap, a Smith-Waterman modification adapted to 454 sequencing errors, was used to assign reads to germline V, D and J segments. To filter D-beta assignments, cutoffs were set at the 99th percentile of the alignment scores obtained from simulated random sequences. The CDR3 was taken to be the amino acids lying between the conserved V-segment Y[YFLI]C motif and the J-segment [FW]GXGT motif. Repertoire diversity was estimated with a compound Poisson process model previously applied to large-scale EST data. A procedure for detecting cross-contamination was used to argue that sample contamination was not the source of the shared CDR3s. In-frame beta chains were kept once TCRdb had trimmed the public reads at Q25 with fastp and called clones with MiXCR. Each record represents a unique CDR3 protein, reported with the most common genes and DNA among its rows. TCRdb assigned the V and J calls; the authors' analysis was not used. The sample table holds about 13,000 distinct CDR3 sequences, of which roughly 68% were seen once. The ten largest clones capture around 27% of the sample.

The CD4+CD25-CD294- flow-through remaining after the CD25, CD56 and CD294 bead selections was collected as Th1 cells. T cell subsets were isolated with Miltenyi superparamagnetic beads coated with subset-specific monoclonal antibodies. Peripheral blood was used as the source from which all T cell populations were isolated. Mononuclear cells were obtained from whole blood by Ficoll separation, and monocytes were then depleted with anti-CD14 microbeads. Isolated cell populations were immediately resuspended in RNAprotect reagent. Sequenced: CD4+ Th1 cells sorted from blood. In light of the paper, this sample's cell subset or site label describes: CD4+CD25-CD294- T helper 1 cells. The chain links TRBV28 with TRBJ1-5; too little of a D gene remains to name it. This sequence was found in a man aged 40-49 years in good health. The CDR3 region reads CASSLRGPQHF. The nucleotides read TGTGCCAGCAGTTTGCGTGGGCCCCAGCATTTT.